These 9 T cell receptor beta chains were sequenced from one sample in a study of blood T cell repertoires in COVID-19. Produced via immunoSEQ multiplex PCR; TCRdb's table is partial and in-frame only. The sample comprises a few hundred thousand clones, 80% to 90% of which are singletons, and approximately 9.3% rests with the top ten. The source material was PBMCs or T cells enriched from blood (not recorded which). These receptors were collected from a woman in her forties or fifties who had recovered from COVID-19.

The chain uses TRBV3-1 (or the pseudogene TRBV3-2) and TRBJ2-5; D not resolved. Between the trimmed V and J ends, which lost 2 bases and 2 bases, there was a span of 3 bases. There are 12 residues in the CDR3. Germline V gene sequence: CDR1 LGHDT, CDR2 YNNKEL (reference sequence). In nucleotides, the CDR3 is TGTGCCAGCAGCCAAATACAAGAGACCCAGTACTTC. This translates into CASSQIQETQYF.

The chain carries TRBV7-3 and TRBJ2-5; 8 bases are a match to TRBD2. J was trimmed by 4 bases and V by 6 bases; bases with no gene match: 10. The germline V gene has CDR1 SGHTA and CDR2 FQGTGA. CDR3 length: 15 amino acids. The CDR3 coding sequence is TGTGCCAGCAGTCCGACCGGGACTAGAGGAGAGACCCAGTACTTC. It yields the protein CASSPTGTRGETQYF. The full variable domain, rest sourced from reference TRBV7-3 and TRBJ2-5, is GAGVSQTPSNKVTEKGKYVELRCDPISGHTALYWYRQSLGQGPEFLIYFQGTGAADDSGLPNDRFFAVRPEGSVSTLKIQRTERGDSAVYLCASSPTGTRGETQYFGPGTRLLVL.

This clone was recorded once. V gene TRBV19 combines with J gene TRBJ2-6, with D possibly matching TRBD2 (7 bases). V lost 8 bases to trimming and J lost 2 bases, with 16 bases between them. This CDR3 spans 16 amino acids. CDR1 and CDR2 from the germline V gene are LNHDA and SQIVND (reference sequence). In nucleotides, the CDR3 is TGTGCCAGTGGTTGGGGGGGGCAAACTGGGGCCAACGTCCTGACTTTC. It is translated as CASGWGGQTGANVLTF.

CDR3 DNA sequence: TGTGCCAGCAGCTTGGGCAGAGGGGGTGAAGCTTTCTTT. It is translated as CASSLGRGGEAFF. This chain joins TRBV5-6 and TRBJ1-1, with TRBD1 as a possible D gene (6 bases). CDR3 length: 13 amino acids. The V gene's germline CDR1 is SGHDT and CDR2 YYEEEE. Trimming removed 0 bases at V and 7 bases at J, with 10 bases between.

This clone has more than one count but fewer than ten. The rearrangement links TRBV27 to TRBJ1-2, with 9 bases fitting TRBD1. The CDR3 totals 15 residues. Germline lookup yields CDR1 MNHEY and CDR2 SMNVEV (reference sequence). The trim removed 4 bases at V and 8 bases at J, leaving 11 bases unmatched. The CDR3 DNA follows: TGTGCCAGCAGTTCCGGGACAGGGTCTTTAGAAGGCTACACCTTC. Its translation is CASSSGTGSLEGYTF.

This clone was detected many times. This chain joins TRBV6-2 or TRBV6-3 and TRBJ2-2; the D is unclear. Trimming took 2 bases from V and 3 from J, leaving 4 bases between them. The CDR3 has 13 residues. CDR1 is MNHEY, CDR2 SVGEGT, per germline. Here the CDR3 DNA reads TGTGCCAGCAGTTACCTAGACACCGGGGAGCTGTTTTTT. Protein sequence: CASSYLDTGELFF.

V gene TRBV18 combines with J gene TRBJ1-1; TRBD1 is a possible D gene (5 bases). This CDR3 has 16 amino acids. The V end lost 1 base, the J end lost 1 base, and 13 bases lay between the germline ends. Germline V gene data show CDR1 as KGHSH and CDR2 as LQKENI. The CDR3 protein is CASSPLWGGENTEAFF. The CDR3 DNA reads as TGTGCCAGCTCACCACTGTGGGGGGGTGAGAACACTGAAGCTTTCTTT.

A few counts support this clone. The chain recombines TRBV7-2 with TRBJ2-3; D ambiguous. The ends were cut back, 4 bases at V and 0 bases at J, with 14 bases in the middle. The CDR3 runs to 16 residues. CDR1 is SGHTA and CDR2 is FQGNSA in the germline V gene. This CDR3 reads CASSSPQTPSTDTQYF. CDR3 DNA: TGTGCCAGCAGCTCACCACAGACCCCTAGCACAGATACGCAGTATTTT. Together with reference TRBV7-2 and TRBJ2-3, the CDR3 gives the full variable domain: GAGVSQSPSNKVTEKGKDVELRCDPISGHTALYWYRQSLGQGLEFLIYFQGNSAPDKSGLPSDRFSAERTGGSVSTLTIQRTQQEDSAVYLCASSSPQTPSTDTQYFGPGTRLTVL.

The rearrangement joins TRBV11-3 to TRBJ1-6, with D uncertain. This CDR3 has 15 amino acids. CDR1 is SGHNT, CDR2 YENEEA, per germline. V lost 0 bases, J lost 11 bases, and 14 bases lay in between. Here the CDR3 reads CASSLDPKGGPPLHF. The CDR3 region has the DNA TGTGCCAGCAGCTTAGATCCGAAGGGAGGTCCACCCCTCCACTTT.